The present T cell receptor beta chain was sequenced within a study of T cell responses to AZD1222 COVID-19 vaccine. Study-level results: Repertoires were obtained solely post-peak T cell response. Spike as a whole was targeted by vaccine-associated CD4 TCRs, dominant at 160-218 and 743-854.

Libraries were prepared by immunoSEQ multiplex PCR; TCRdb keeps only in-frame clonotypes and omits some of them. The sample records 140,000 to 150,000 clones, around 93% being singletons. This clone was counted a single time. What it binds is not known. Trimming took 2 bases from V and 8 from J, leaving 16 bases between them. The CDR3 has 16 residues. The V gene's germline CDR1 is MNHEY and CDR2 SVGAGI. The sequence was obtained from an adult in good health. Specimen: peripheral blood, collected on day 0 of AZD1222 vaccination. The chain is built from TRBV6-5 and TRBJ1-6; D remains ambiguous. The CDR3 is CASSYPRPSGDSPLHF. Here the CDR3 DNA reads TGTGCCAGCAGTTACCCCCGACCTTCAGGAGATTCACCCCTCCACTTT.